A selection of T cell receptor beta chains follows, all from one sample in a study of circulating CD8 cells and anti-PD-1 response in melanoma. Each CDR3 protein gets one entry after TCRdb re-called the reads with MiXCR. The sample lists 600 to 800 distinct CDR3 sequences, 4% to 5.5% occurring once. Specimen: CD8+ T cells from PBMCs, collected at baseline or after one month of anti-PD-1 therapy (not recorded which). These TCRs come from a human donor with melanoma. CDR3s include the opening cysteine and the closing phenylalanine or tryptophan. Clone size appears in some rows only: once, few, many, or a class for an expanded clone.

V gene: TRBV4-3; J gene: TRBJ1-2; clone size: large; CDR3 protein: CASSPTSTGQGRGYTF
V gene: TRBV7-2; J gene: TRBJ2-1; clone size: large; CDR3 protein: CASSPTGQGGYNEQFF
V gene: TRBV4-1; J gene: TRBJ2-7; clone size: large; CDR3 protein: CASSQASSAVPSYEQYF
V gene: TRBV24-1; J gene: TRBJ2-7; clone size: few; CDR3 protein: CAPEKPGLLAEEQYF
V gene: TRBV7-9; J gene: TRBJ2-7; clone size: medium-sized; CDR3 protein: CASTDTGTGHYEQYF
V gene: TRBV7-2; J gene: TRBJ2-5; clone size: medium-sized; CDR3 protein: CASSPWTSGGGETQYF
V gene: TRBV29-1; J gene: TRBJ2-3; clone size: -; CDR3 protein: CSVVRVGATDTHYF
V gene: TRBV29-1; J gene: TRBJ2-7; clone size: large; CDR3 protein: CSVHWTGEREQYF
V gene: TRBV2; J gene: TRBJ2-1; clone size: large; CDR3 protein: CASSEGPEALNEQFF
V gene: TRBV12-5; J gene: TRBJ2-1; clone size: large; CDR3 protein: CASGFSGPYNEQFF
V gene: TRBV20-1; J gene: TRBJ1-5; clone size: medium-sized; CDR3 protein: CSARDTEPQHF
V gene: TRBV4-1; J gene: TRBJ2-7; clone size: medium-sized; CDR3 protein: CASSYKSGDPYEQYF
V gene: TRBV7-8; J gene: TRBJ2-2; clone size: large; CDR3 protein: CASSRSRGGAGELFF
V gene: TRBV6-1; J gene: TRBJ2-6; clone size: large; CDR3 protein: CAGLMRLSSGANVLTF
V gene: TRBV3-1; J gene: TRBJ2-1; clone size: large; CDR3 protein: CASSHVVKWDRAYNEQFF
V gene: TRBV4-2; J gene: TRBJ2-7; clone size: medium-sized; CDR3 protein: CASSQGGTAPYEQYF
V gene: TRBV4-1; J gene: TRBJ2-3; clone size: large; CDR3 protein: CASSQEAGGPGDTQYF
V gene: TRBV29-1; J gene: TRBJ2-3; clone size: large; CDR3 protein: CSVEDLGGEGTQYF
V gene: TRBV6-6; J gene: TRBJ2-3; clone size: medium-sized; CDR3 protein: CASSPGGGSAQYF
V gene: TRBV6-1; J gene: TRBJ2-2; clone size: medium-sized; CDR3 protein: CASRQGAWDTGELFF
V gene: TRBV19; J gene: TRBJ2-3; clone size: medium-sized; CDR3 protein: CASSMLGGTDTQYF
V gene: TRBV27; J gene: TRBJ1-1; clone size: large; CDR3 protein: CASRRGQGANTEAFF
V gene: TRBV14; J gene: TRBJ2-3; clone size: medium-sized; CDR3 protein: CASSRLKLGTDTQYF
V gene: TRBV20-1; J gene: TRBJ1-6; clone size: -; CDR3 protein: CSARPGGSWSYNSPLHF
V gene: TRBV19; J gene: TRBJ2-7; clone size: medium-sized; CDR3 protein: CASSIRKGGGSSYEQYF
V gene: TRBV4-1; J gene: TRBJ1-2; clone size: medium-sized; CDR3 protein: CASSQDRPTGYTF
V gene: TRBV2; J gene: TRBJ1-2; clone size: large; CDR3 protein: CASMDRDGYTF
V gene: TRBV27; J gene: TRBJ2-5; clone size: large; CDR3 protein: CASSLGYRPQGETQYF
V gene: TRBV3-1; J gene: TRBJ2-3; clone size: large; CDR3 protein: CASSQFGSNTDTQYF
V gene: TRBV27; J gene: TRBJ2-7; clone size: large; CDR3 protein: CASSLPGQIYEQYF
V gene: TRBV2; J gene: TRBJ2-1; clone size: large; CDR3 protein: CASYRDNEQFF